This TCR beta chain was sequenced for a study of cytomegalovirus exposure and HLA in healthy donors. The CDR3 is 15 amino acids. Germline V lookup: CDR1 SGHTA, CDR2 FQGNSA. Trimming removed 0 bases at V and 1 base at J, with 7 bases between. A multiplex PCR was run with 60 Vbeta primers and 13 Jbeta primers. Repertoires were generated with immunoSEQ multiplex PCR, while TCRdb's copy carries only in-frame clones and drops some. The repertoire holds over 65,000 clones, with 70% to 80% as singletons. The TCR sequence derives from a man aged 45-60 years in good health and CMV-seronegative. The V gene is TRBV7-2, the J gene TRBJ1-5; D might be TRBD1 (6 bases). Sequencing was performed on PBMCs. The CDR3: CASSLAQGSNQPQHF. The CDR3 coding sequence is TGTGCCAGCAGCTTAGCCCAGGGGAGCAATCAGCCCCAGCATTTT.